This T cell receptor beta chain derives from a study of CD8 T cells in ankylosing spondylitis. Study-wide results and limits: Within matched ankylosing spondylitis synovial fluid, disease-linked clones were reportedly significantly enriched.

The CDR3 has 15 amino acids. Germline CDR1 reads LGHNA; CDR2 reads YSLEER. The trim removed 4 bases at V and 3 bases at J, leaving 7 bases unmatched. The sample holds a few counts of this clonotype. Its specificity is unknown. For TCR beta, libraries came from quantitative 5'-RACE with molecular barcodes. TCRdb used MiXCR to reprocess the 5' RACE reads, holding one entry per CDR3 protein. This sample has 150,000 to 200,000 distinct CDR3 sequences, with 25% to 35% found just once. The chain carries TRBV4-3 and TRBJ2-5, with 8 nucleotides matching TRBD2. Sample: synovial fluid, either unsorted or a sorted T cell fraction (not recorded which). The clonotype originates from a male donor with ankylosing spondylitis. DNA for the CDR3: TGCGCCAGCAGCCGCACGGGAGGGCCGGAAGAGACCCAGTACTTC. Translation gives CASSRTGGPEETQYF.